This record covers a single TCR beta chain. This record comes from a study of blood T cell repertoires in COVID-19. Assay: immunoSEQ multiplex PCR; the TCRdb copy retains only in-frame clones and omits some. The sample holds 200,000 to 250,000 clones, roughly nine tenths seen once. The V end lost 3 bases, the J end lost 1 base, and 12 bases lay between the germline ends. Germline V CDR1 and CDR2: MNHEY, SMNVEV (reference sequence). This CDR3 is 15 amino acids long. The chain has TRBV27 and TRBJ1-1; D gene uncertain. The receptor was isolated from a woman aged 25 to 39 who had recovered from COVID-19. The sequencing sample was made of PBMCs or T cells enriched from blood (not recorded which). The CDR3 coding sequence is TGTGCCAGCAGTTTTCAAGCCCGTGGGAACACTGAAGCTTTCTTT. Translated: CASSFQARGNTEAFF.